This T cell receptor beta chain was sequenced during a study of CD8+ T cells in alopecia areata. Study conclusions and caveats: Especially in alopecia totalis/universalis, lesional scalp showed greater clonality than normal scalp did. Clarity of TCR sharing across patients fell short of that in mice, possibly HLA-related.

RNA extraction and reverse transcription yielded cDNA as sequencing template. The table came from immunoSEQ multiplex PCR; TCRdb's copy has only in-frame clones and leaves some out. The top ten hold 2.5% to 3.5% of the sample, which has roughly 120,000 clones, roughly two thirds seen once. This clone was detected a few times. Its matching antigen is unknown. Germline V gene data show CDR1 as LNHDA and CDR2 as SQIVND (reference sequence). The CDR3 spans 15 residues. V was pared by 7 bases and J by 2 bases, with 8 bases of the junction left unmatched. V gene TRBV19 combines with J gene TRBJ1-5, with 7 bases matching TRBD1. Sequencing was done on a sample of CD4+ T cells sorted from blood. The sequence was collected from a human donor in good health. The CDR3, as DNA: TGTGCCAGTATCCAACAGGGGATAGGCAATCAGCCCCAGCATTTT. Translation gives CASIQQGIGNQPQHF.